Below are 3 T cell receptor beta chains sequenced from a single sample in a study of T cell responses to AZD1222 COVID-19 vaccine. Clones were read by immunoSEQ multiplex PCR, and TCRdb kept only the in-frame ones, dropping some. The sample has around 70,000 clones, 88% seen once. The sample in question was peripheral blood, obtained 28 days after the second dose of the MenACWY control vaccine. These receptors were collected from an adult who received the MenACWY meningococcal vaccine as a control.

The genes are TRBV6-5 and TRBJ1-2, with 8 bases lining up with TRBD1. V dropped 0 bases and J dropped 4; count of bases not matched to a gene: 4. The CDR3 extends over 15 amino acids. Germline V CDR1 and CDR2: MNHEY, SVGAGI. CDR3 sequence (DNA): TGTGCCAGCAGTTACTCGTCAGGGGGCAGCTATGGCTACACCTTC. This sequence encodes CASSYSSGGSYGYTF.

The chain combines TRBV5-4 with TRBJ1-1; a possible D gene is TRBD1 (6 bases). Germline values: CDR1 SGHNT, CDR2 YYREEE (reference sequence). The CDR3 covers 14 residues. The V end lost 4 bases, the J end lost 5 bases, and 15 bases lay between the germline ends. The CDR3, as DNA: TGTGCCAGCAGCCGTGACGGGGGGCGGACTGAAGCTTTCTTT. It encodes CASSRDGGRTEAFF.

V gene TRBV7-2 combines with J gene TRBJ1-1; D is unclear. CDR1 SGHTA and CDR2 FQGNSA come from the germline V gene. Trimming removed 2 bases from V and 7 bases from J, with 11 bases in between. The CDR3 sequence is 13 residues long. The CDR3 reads CASSLWATGEAFF. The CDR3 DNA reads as TGTGCCAGCAGCTTATGGGCGACGGGTGAAGCTTTCTTT.